These 3 T cell receptor beta chains share one sample of origin, sequenced in a study of shared clonotypes between healthy human individuals. Sequencing was performed with immunoSEQ multiplex PCR; in TCRdb, only in-frame clones are kept and a portion is missing. The sample lists 600,000 to 750,000 clones; 72% were seen once. Sequenced material: memory CD4+ T cells sorted from blood. Regarding subset: CD45RA-negative fraction. Receptor source: a woman in her twenties or thirties in good health.

This chain joins TRBV29-1 and TRBJ2-1; 9 nucleotides align to TRBD1. CDR3 size: 13 residues. The J segment lost 3 bases and the V segment lost 7 bases, leaving 4 bases of the junction unmatched. The germline gives CDR1 SQVTM, CDR2 ANQGSEA. Here the CDR3 DNA reads TGCAGCGCCGGACAGGGGTTCTACAATGAGCAGTTCTTC. Protein product: CSAGQGFYNEQFF.

The CDR3 loop reads CASSPGTGDYGYTF. In nucleotides, the CDR3 is TGTGCCAGCAGCCCGGGGACAGGCGACTATGGCTACACCTTC. The chain is built from TRBV9 and TRBJ1-2; 8 bases are a match to TRBD1. The CDR3 has 14 residues. Germline trimming cut 4 bases from V and 3 bases from J; bases unmatched to any gene: 5. Germline CDR1 and CDR2: SGDLS and YYNGEE.

The chain is built from TRBV28 and TRBJ2-1, with D perhaps matching TRBD2 (5 bases). The CDR3 loop spans 13 amino acids. CDR1 is MDHEN, CDR2 SYDVKM, per germline. V was cut by 8 bases and J by 3 bases, with 11 bases left in between. The CDR3 DNA follows: TGTGCCAGCGTTGGGGAGAACTACAATGAGCAGTTCTTC. The encoded protein is CASVGENYNEQFF.